This is a list of T cell receptor beta chains from one sample in a study of T-cell memory formation after mild COVID-19. In TCRdb, the 5' RACE reads were re-called with MiXCR into one record per CDR3 protein. The data show approximately 290,000 distinct CDR3 sequences, with 15% to 20% seen just once and about 21% held by the top ten. Material: PBMCs or a T cell subset sorted from them (not recorded which). Receptor source: a young man who had mild COVID-19 (a few samples of this study predate the infection). Cell type and time point are not known. CDR3s include the opening cysteine and the closing phenylalanine or tryptophan. Fields, in order: D gene, V gene, clone size, J gene, CDR3 DNA, CDR3 protein. D genes are given only for firm matches. Clone size is given for some rows only: seen once, a few or many times, or a class if the clone is expanded.

D gene: TRBD1
V gene: TRBV10-3
clone size: -
J gene: TRBJ2-7
CDR3 DNA: TGTGCCATCAGTGGACGGGGACAGAACTACGAGCAGTACTTC
CDR3 protein: CAISGRGQNYEQYF

D gene: -
V gene: TRBV20-1
clone size: -
J gene: TRBJ1-2
CDR3 DNA: TGCAGTGCTAGAGATTTGACAGACTATGGCTACACCTTC
CDR3 protein: CSARDLTDYGYTF

D gene: TRBD2
V gene: TRBV20-1
clone size: -
J gene: TRBJ2-3
CDR3 DNA: TGCAGTGCTTACCCTCCCTCTAGCGGGGGCTCAGATACGCAGTATTTT
CDR3 protein: CSAYPPSSGGSDTQYF

D gene: -
V gene: TRBV7-9
clone size: many
J gene: TRBJ2-7
CDR3 DNA: TGTGCCAGCAGCTTAGGATCGGGGGCGCTCGAGCAGTACTTC
CDR3 protein: CASSLGSGALEQYF

D gene: -
V gene: TRBV7-7
clone size: -
J gene: TRBJ2-5
CDR3 DNA: TGTGCCAGCAGCTTAGGAGAAAAGGAGACCCAGTACTTC
CDR3 protein: CASSLGEKETQYF

D gene: -
V gene: TRBV12-3/TRBV12-4
clone size: -
J gene: TRBJ2-6
CDR3 DNA: TGTGCCAGCAGTCGCTCCAGGGCTGGGGCCAACGTCCTGACTTTC
CDR3 protein: CASSRSRAGANVLTF

D gene: TRBD2
V gene: TRBV24-1
clone size: -
J gene: TRBJ2-1
CDR3 DNA: TGTGCCACCTCACGGAGCGGGAACTACAATGAGCAGTTCTTC
CDR3 protein: CATSRSGNYNEQFF

D gene: -
V gene: TRBV27
clone size: -
J gene: TRBJ1-2
CDR3 DNA: TGTGCCAGCCTCGGACGAGGGTTGGGAGAGGGGATATATGGCTACACCTTC
CDR3 protein: CASLGRGLGEGIYGYTF

D gene: -
V gene: TRBV4-2
clone size: once
J gene: TRBJ2-3
CDR3 DNA: TGTGCCAGCAGCCAAGGTGGGGGGTTACCTGAAGATACGCAGTATTTT
CDR3 protein: CASSQGGGLPEDTQYF

D gene: -
V gene: TRBV12-3/TRBV12-4
clone size: -
J gene: TRBJ2-5
CDR3 DNA: TGTGCCAGCAGTTCGACTAGTGCTAATGTAGATACCCAGTACTTC
CDR3 protein: CASSSTSANVDTQYF

D gene: -
V gene: TRBV20-1
clone size: few
J gene: TRBJ2-1
CDR3 DNA: TGCAGTGCTAGGACAGGGAGGGCCGACGGTGAGCAGTTCTTC
CDR3 protein: CSARTGRADGEQFF

D gene: -
V gene: TRBV19
clone size: -
J gene: TRBJ2-5
CDR3 DNA: TGTGCCAGTAGAAACCCTAAAGAGACCCAGTACTTC
CDR3 protein: CASRNPKETQYF

D gene: -
V gene: TRBV4-3
clone size: -
J gene: TRBJ2-5
CDR3 DNA: TGCGCCAGCAGCCAAGGATCGGGACGCCCAGGGATCCAAGAGACCCAGTACTTC
CDR3 protein: CASSQGSGRPGIQETQYF

D gene: -
V gene: TRBV7-3
clone size: many
J gene: TRBJ1-1
CDR3 DNA: TGTGCCAGCAGCTTATCGGCGGGGGGGAACACTGAAGCTTTCTTT
CDR3 protein: CASSLSAGGNTEAFF

D gene: -
V gene: TRBV20-1
clone size: -
J gene: TRBJ2-7
CDR3 DNA: TGCAGTGCTCGAGCGAACTCCTACGAGCAGTACTTC
CDR3 protein: CSARANSYEQYF

D gene: TRBD1
V gene: TRBV2
clone size: few
J gene: TRBJ2-2
CDR3 DNA: TGTGCCAGCAGTGAACTGGACAGGGTGCGCACCGGGGAGCTGTTTTTT
CDR3 protein: CASSELDRVRTGELFF

D gene: -
V gene: TRBV7-8
clone size: few
J gene: TRBJ1-1
CDR3 DNA: TGTGCCAGCAGCTTAGATCGAAGACGTGAAGCTTTCTTT
CDR3 protein: CASSLDRRREAFF

D gene: -
V gene: TRBV5-1
clone size: -
J gene: TRBJ2-3
CDR3 DNA: TGCGCCAGCAGCCTGGCAGCGGTGAGCACAGATACGCAGTATTTT
CDR3 protein: CASSLAAVSTDTQYF

D gene: -
V gene: TRBV30
clone size: few
J gene: TRBJ2-4
CDR3 DNA: TGTGCCTGGAGTACCAAGGGCGGAAACATTCAGTACTTC
CDR3 protein: CAWSTKGGNIQYF

D gene: -
V gene: TRBV18
clone size: -
J gene: TRBJ2-3
CDR3 DNA: TGTGCCAGCTCACCTCGACCTCAACTAGACAACACAGATACGCAGTATTTT
CDR3 protein: CASSPRPQLDNTDTQYF

D gene: -
V gene: TRBV4-2
clone size: -
J gene: TRBJ1-2
CDR3 DNA: TGTGCCAGCAGCCAGGCCGCCGGGACGGGAGCTAACTATGGCTACACCTTC
CDR3 protein: CASSQAAGTGANYGYTF

D gene: TRBD1
V gene: TRBV29-1
clone size: many
J gene: TRBJ2-1
CDR3 DNA: TGCAGCGTTGAAGAACCCCTGGACAGGGCGACCTACAATGAGCAGTTCTTC
CDR3 protein: CSVEEPLDRATYNEQFF

D gene: -
V gene: TRBV25-1
clone size: -
J gene: TRBJ2-5
CDR3 DNA: TGTGCCAGCAGTGTAGGTAGCGGTCCCCAAGAGACCCAGTACTTC
CDR3 protein: CASSVGSGPQETQYF

D gene: -
V gene: TRBV5-1
clone size: once
J gene: TRBJ1-1
CDR3 DNA: TGCGCCAGCAGCTTGGAGCCCCAGTACATTGAAGCTTTCTTT
CDR3 protein: CASSLEPQYIEAFF

D gene: -
V gene: TRBV5-1
clone size: few
J gene: TRBJ2-5
CDR3 DNA: TGCGCCAGCACCTATGGGACTGGAAAAGAGACCCAGTACTTC
CDR3 protein: CASTYGTGKETQYF

D gene: TRBD2
V gene: TRBV5-1
clone size: -
J gene: TRBJ2-1
CDR3 DNA: TGCGCCAGCAGCCCGGGACTAGCGGGGACGTACAATGAGCAGTTCTTC
CDR3 protein: CASSPGLAGTYNEQFF

D gene: TRBD1
V gene: TRBV27
clone size: -
J gene: TRBJ2-2
CDR3 DNA: TGTGCCAGCAGTTTCCGTCGGACAGGAAGGGCAGGGAACACCGGGGAGCTGTTTTTT
CDR3 protein: CASSFRRTGRAGNTGELFF

D gene: -
V gene: TRBV7-9
clone size: few
J gene: TRBJ1-3
CDR3 DNA: TGTGCCAGCAGCCTGGGGGGACTGATGGGAAACACCATATATTTT
CDR3 protein: CASSLGGLMGNTIYF

D gene: -
V gene: TRBV9
clone size: -
J gene: TRBJ1-2
CDR3 DNA: TGTGCCAGCAGCGGTTCGACGGTTGGCTACACCTTC
CDR3 protein: CASSGSTVGYTF

D gene: -
V gene: TRBV20-1
clone size: few
J gene: TRBJ2-1
CDR3 DNA: TGCAGTGCTTTAGAGGGTCGTAACAATGAGCAGTTCTTC
CDR3 protein: CSALEGRNNEQFF

D gene: -
V gene: TRBV5-1
clone size: -
J gene: TRBJ1-1
CDR3 DNA: TGCGCCAGCAGCAGGATCCCGAACACTGAAGCTTTCTTT
CDR3 protein: CASSRIPNTEAFF

D gene: TRBD1
V gene: TRBV20-1
clone size: -
J gene: TRBJ1-2
CDR3 DNA: TGCAGTGCCGGGGACAGGGGGAACTATGGCTACACCTTC
CDR3 protein: CSAGDRGNYGYTF

D gene: TRBD1
V gene: TRBV7-9
clone size: -
J gene: TRBJ1-1
CDR3 DNA: TGTGCCAGCAGCTTAGCGCTGTGGGACAGGAACACTGAAGCTTTCTTT
CDR3 protein: CASSLALWDRNTEAFF

D gene: TRBD2
V gene: TRBV7-2
clone size: -
J gene: TRBJ2-3
CDR3 DNA: TGTGCCAGCAGCCCAGCGACTAGCGGGGGGGGAGATACGCAGTATTTT
CDR3 protein: CASSPATSGGGDTQYF

D gene: -
V gene: TRBV20-1
clone size: -
J gene: TRBJ2-1
CDR3 DNA: TGCAGTGCTATAGTACCGGGGGCGGGGAATGAGCAGTTCTTC
CDR3 protein: CSAIVPGAGNEQFF

D gene: -
V gene: TRBV27
clone size: -
J gene: TRBJ2-2
CDR3 DNA: TGTGCCAGCAGCCGAGGGGAGGCCGGGGAGCTGTTTTTT
CDR3 protein: CASSRGEAGELFF

D gene: -
V gene: TRBV5-6
clone size: few
J gene: TRBJ1-4
CDR3 DNA: TGTGCCAGCAGCTTGGTTGGCAGGGACGGGGAAAAACTGTTTTTT
CDR3 protein: CASSLVGRDGEKLFF

D gene: -
V gene: TRBV6-2/TRBV6-3
clone size: -
J gene: TRBJ2-3
CDR3 DNA: TGTGCCAGCAGTTACGGACCAAACACAGATACGCAGTATTTT
CDR3 protein: CASSYGPNTDTQYF

D gene: -
V gene: TRBV6-1
clone size: few
J gene: TRBJ2-5
CDR3 DNA: TGTGCCACCTCCCGGGACAATAGCGAGACCCAGTACTTC
CDR3 protein: CATSRDNSETQYF

D gene: -
V gene: TRBV12-3/TRBV12-4
clone size: many
J gene: TRBJ1-1
CDR3 DNA: TGTGCCAGCAGTTTAGCCCGGAGGGCTTTCTTT
CDR3 protein: CASSLARRAFF

D gene: TRBD1
V gene: TRBV12-3/TRBV12-4
clone size: -
J gene: TRBJ1-1
CDR3 DNA: TGTGCCAGCAATATCGGACAGGGACCGAACACTGAAGCTTTCTTT
CDR3 protein: CASNIGQGPNTEAFF

D gene: -
V gene: TRBV11-2
clone size: once
J gene: TRBJ2-3
CDR3 DNA: TGTGCCAGCAGCTTAGTTGCCCCCACAGATACGCAGTATTTT
CDR3 protein: CASSLVAPTDTQYF

D gene: -
V gene: TRBV7-2
clone size: few
J gene: TRBJ1-5
CDR3 DNA: TGTGCCAGCAGCCAATCCCGCAATCAGCCCCAGCATTTT
CDR3 protein: CASSQSRNQPQHF